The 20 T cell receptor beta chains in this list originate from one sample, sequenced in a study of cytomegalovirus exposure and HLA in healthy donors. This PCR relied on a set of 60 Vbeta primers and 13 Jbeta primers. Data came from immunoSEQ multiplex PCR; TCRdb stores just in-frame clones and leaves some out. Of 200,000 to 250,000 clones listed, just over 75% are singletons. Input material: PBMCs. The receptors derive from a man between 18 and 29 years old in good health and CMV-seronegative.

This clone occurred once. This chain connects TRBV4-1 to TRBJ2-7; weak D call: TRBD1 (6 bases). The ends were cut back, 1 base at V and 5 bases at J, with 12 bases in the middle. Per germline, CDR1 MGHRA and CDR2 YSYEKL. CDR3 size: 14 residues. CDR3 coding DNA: TGCGCCAGCAGCCAAGTTACAGGGCACAACGAGCAGTACTTC. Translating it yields CASSQVTGHNEQYF.

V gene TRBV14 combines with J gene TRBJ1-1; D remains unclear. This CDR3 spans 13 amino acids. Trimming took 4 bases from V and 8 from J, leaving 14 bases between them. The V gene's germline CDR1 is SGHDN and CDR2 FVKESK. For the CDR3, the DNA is TGTGCCAGCAGCCCTATATGGGCAAAGGAAGCTTTCTTT. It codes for CASSPIWAKEAFF.

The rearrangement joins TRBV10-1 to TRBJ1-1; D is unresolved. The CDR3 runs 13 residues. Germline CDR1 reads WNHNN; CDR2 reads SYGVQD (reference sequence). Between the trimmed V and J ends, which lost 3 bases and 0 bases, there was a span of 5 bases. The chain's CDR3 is CASSDTMNTEAFF. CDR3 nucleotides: TGCGCCAGCAGTGACACTATGAACACTGAAGCTTTCTTT.

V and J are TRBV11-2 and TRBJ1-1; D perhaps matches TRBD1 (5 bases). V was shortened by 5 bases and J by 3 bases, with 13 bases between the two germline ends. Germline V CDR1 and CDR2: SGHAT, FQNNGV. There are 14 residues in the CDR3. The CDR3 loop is CASSGRQSYTEAFF. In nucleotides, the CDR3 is TGTGCCAGCAGCGGCCGACAGTCTTACACTGAAGCTTTCTTT.

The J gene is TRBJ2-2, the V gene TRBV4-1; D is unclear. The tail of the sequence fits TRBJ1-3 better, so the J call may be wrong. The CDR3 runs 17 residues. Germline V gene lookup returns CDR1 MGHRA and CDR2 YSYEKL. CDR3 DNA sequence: TGCGCCAGCAGCCAAGGACACAGTGACCTCTCTGGAAACACCATATATTTT. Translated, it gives CASSQGHSDLSGNTIYF.

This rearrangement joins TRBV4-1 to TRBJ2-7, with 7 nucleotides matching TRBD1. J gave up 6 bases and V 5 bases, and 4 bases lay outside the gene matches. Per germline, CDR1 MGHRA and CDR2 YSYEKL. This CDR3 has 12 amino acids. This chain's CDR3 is CASSRQGSEQYF. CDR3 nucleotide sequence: TGCGCCAGCAGCAGACAGGGTTCCGAGCAGTACTTC.

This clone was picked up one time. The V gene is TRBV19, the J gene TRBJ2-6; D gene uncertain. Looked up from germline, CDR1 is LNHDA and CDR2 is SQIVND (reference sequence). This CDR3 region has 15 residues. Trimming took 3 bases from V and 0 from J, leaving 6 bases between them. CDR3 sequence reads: CASSIWSSGANVLTF. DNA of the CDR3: TGTGCCAGTAGTATTTGGAGCTCTGGGGCCAACGTCCTGACTTTC.

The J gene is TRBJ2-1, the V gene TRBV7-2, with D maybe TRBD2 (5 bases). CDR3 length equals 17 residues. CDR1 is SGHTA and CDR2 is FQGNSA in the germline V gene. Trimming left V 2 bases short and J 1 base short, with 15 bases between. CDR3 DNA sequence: TGTGCCAGCAGCTTAATGGGGTTGACGGGATCCTACAATGAGCAGTTCTTC. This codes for CASSLMGLTGSYNEQFF. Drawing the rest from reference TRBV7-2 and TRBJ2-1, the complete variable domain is GAGVSQSPSNKVTEKGKDVELRCDPISGHTALYWYRQSLGQGLEFLIYFQGNSAPDKSGLPSDRFSAERTGGSVSTLTIQRTQQEDSAVYLCASSLMGLTGSYNEQFFGPGTRLTVL.

CDR3 amino acids: CASSDSGIRDEQYF. The CDR3 DNA sequence: TGTGCCAGCAGCGACTCCGGGATTCGGGACGAGCAGTACTTC. This chain joins TRBV7-9 and TRBJ2-7; tentative D call: TRBD2 (5 bases). The germline gives CDR1 SEHNR, CDR2 FQNEAQ (reference sequence). Trimming took 5 bases from V and 5 from J, leaving 16 bases between them. The CDR3 extends over 14 amino acids.

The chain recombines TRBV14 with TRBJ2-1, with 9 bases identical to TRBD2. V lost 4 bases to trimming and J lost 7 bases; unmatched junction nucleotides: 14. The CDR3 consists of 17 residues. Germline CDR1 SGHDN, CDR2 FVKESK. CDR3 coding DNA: TGTGCCAGCAGCCGATACGCATTAGCGGGAGTAGGGAATGAGCAGTTCTTC. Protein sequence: CASSRYALAGVGNEQFF.

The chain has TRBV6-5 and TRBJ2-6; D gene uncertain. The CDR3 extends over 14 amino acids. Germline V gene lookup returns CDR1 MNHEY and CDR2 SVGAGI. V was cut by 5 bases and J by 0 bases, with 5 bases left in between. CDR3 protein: CASSPNSGANVLTF. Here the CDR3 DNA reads TGTGCCAGCAGTCCCAACTCTGGGGCCAACGTCCTGACTTTC.

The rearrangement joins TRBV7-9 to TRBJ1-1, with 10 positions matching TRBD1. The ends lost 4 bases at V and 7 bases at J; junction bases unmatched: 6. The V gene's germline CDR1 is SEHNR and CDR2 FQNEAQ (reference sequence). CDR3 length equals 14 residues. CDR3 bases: TGTGCCAGCAGCTCCAGACAGGGGGCGGGTGAAGCTTTCTTT. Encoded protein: CASSSRQGAGEAFF.

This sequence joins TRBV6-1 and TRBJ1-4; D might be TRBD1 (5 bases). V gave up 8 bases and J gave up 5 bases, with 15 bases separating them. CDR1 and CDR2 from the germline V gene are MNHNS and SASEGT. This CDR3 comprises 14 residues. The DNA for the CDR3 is TGTGCCAGCGAGCGCGGGGGAGGGAATGAAAAACTGTTTTTT. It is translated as CASERGGGNEKLFF.

In DNA form, the CDR3 reads TGTGCCAGCAGTCTTAAGGGGGACTATGGCTACACCTTC. Protein product: CASSLKGDYGYTF. This sequence joins TRBV6-5 and TRBJ1-2; D is possibly TRBD1 (6 bases). V lost 5 bases and J 3 bases, leaving 10 bases between the germline ends. This CDR3 has 13 amino acids. CDR1 and CDR2 (germline): MNHEY, SVGAGI.

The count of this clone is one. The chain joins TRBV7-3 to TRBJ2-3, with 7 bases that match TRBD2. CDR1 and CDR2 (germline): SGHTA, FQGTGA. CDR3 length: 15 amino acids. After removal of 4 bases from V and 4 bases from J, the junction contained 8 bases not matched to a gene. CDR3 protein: CASSSPGGSADTQYF. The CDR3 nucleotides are TGTGCCAGCAGCTCCCCGGGGGGTAGCGCAGATACGCAGTATTTT.

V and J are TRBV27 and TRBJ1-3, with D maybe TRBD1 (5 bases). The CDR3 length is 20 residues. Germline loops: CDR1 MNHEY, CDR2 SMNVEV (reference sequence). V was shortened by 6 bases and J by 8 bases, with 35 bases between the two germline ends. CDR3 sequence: CASSLWGGEGSSTGGDTIYF. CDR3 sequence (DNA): TGTGCCAGCAGCTTGTGGGGGGGGGAGGGATCTTCAACTGGGGGGGACACCATATATTTT.

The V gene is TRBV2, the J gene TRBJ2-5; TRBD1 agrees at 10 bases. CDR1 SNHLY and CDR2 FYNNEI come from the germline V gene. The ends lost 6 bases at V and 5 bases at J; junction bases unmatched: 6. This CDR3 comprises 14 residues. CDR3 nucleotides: TGTGCCAGCAGGATCGGACAGGGGGGGGAGACCCAGTACTTC. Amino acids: CASRIGQGGETQYF.

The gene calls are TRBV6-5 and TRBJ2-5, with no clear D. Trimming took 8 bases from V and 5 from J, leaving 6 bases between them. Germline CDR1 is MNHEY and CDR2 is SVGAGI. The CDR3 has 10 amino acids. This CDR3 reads CASARETQYF. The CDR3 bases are TGTGCCAGCGCTAGGGAGACCCAGTACTTC.

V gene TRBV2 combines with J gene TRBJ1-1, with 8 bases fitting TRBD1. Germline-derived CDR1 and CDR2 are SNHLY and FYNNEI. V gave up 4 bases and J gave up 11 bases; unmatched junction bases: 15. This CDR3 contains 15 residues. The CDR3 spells CASSASRGIQGGAFF. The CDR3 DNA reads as TGTGCCAGCAGTGCCTCAAGGGGAATACAGGGGGGGGCTTTCTTT.

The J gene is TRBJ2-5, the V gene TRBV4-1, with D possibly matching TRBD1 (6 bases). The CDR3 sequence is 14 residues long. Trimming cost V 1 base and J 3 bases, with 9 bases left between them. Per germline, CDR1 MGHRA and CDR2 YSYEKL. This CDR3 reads CASSQGTVKETQYF. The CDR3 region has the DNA TGCGCCAGCAGCCAAGGGACAGTTAAAGAGACCCAGTACTTC.